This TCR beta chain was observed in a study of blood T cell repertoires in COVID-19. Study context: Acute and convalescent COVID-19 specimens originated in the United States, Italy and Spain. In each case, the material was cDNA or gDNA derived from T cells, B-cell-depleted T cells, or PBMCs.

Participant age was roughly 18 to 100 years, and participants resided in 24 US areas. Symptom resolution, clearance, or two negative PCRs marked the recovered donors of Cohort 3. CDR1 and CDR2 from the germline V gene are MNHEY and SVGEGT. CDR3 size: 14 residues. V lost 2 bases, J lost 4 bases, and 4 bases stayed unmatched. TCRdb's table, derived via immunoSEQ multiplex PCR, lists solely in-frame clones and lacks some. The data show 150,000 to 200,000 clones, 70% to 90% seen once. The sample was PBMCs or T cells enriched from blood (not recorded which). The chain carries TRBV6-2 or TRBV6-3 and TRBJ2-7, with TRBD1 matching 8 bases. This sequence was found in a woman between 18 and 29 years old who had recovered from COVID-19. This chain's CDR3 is CASSYRTGQYEQYF. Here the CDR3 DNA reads TGTGCCAGCAGTTACAGGACAGGGCAATACGAGCAGTACTTC.